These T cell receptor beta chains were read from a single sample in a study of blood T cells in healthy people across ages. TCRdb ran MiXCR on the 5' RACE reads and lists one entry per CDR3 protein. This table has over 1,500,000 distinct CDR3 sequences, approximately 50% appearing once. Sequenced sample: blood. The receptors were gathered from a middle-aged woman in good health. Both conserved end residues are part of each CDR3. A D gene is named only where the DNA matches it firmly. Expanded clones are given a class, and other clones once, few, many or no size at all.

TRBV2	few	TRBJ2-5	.	TGTGCCAGAGGGTTGGAGGAGACCCAGTACTTC	CARGLEETQYF
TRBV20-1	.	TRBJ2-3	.	TGCAGTGCTACAGGCCGACCTAGCACAGATACGCAGTATTTT	CSATGRPSTDTQYF
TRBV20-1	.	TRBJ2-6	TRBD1	TGCAGTGCCACCTTTGTTGGGACAGGGACGAAAGGGGCCAACGTCCTGACTTTC	CSATFVGTGTKGANVLTF
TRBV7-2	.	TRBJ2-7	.	TGTGCCAGCAGCTTAGATCAGAGTTTCGCCTACGAGCAGTACTTC	CASSLDQSFAYEQYF
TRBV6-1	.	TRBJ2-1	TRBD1	TGTGCCAGCAGTGAACCGACAGGACAGGACAATGAGCAGTTCTTC	CASSEPTGQDNEQFF
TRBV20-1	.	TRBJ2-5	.	TGCAGTGCCAGTTCTCTGGGGGTTCTGGAGACCCAGTACTTC	CSASSLGVLETQYF
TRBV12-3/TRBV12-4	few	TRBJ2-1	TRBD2	TGTGCCAGCAGACGGACTAGCGGCAATGAGCAGTTCTTC	CASRRTSGNEQFF
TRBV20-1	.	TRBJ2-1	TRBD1	TGCAGTGCTAGTGAGACAGGGGGCTCTTACAATGAGCAGTTCTTC	CSASETGGSYNEQFF
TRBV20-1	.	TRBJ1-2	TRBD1	TGCAGTGCTAGAGCCGGGACAGGGGTATATGGCTACACCTTC	CSARAGTGVYGYTF
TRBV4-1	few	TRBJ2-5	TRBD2	TGCGCCAGCAGCCAAGAAACGACTAGCGGGGTAGAGACCCAGTACTTC	CASSQETTSGVETQYF
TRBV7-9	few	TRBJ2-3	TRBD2	TGTGCCAGCAGCTTAGGAGTCGGGGGGGACGCAGATACGCAGTATTTT	CASSLGVGGDADTQYF
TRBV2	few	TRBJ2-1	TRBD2	TGTGCCAGCAACCCCCGACTAGCGGGGGGATATGAGCAGTTCTTC	CASNPRLAGGYEQFF
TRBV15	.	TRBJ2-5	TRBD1	TGTGCCACCAGCAGATCCGGGACAGTCCGTAAGACCCAGTACTTC	CATSRSGTVRKTQYF
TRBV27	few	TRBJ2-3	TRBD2	TGTGCCAGCAGTCCAACAGTAGGACTAGCGGGGCCCGAAGATACGCAGTATTTT	CASSPTVGLAGPEDTQYF
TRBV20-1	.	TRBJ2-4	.	TGCAGTGCTAGAGATAGTAGTCTAGTGGGGGTAGCCAAAAACATTCAGTACTTC	CSARDSSLVGVAKNIQYF
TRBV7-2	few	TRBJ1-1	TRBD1	TGTGCCAGCAGCCCCGTGGGGACAGGGAAGAGAAACACTGAAGCTTTCTTT	CASSPVGTGKRNTEAFF
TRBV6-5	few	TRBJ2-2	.	TGTGCCAGCAGCCCCGGGACGAACACCGGGGAGCTGTTTTTT	CASSPGTNTGELFF
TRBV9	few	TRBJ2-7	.	TGTGCCAGCAGCGTAGGGGGCAGCTACTCACCCTACGAGCAGTACTTC	CASSVGGSYSPYEQYF
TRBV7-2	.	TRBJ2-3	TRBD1	TGTGCCAGCAGCGCCCGGACAGGGCGCACAGATACGCAGTATTTT	CASSARTGRTDTQYF
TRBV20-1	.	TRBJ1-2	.	TGCAGTGCGGCAAGACAGAGTGGCTACACCTTC	CSAARQSGYTF
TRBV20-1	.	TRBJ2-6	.	TGCAGTGCTCCCCTAGACGCGGCCAACGTCCTGACTTTC	CSAPLDAANVLTF
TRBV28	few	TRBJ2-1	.	TGTGCCAGCAGTTTAGTCTCCAGGGACAATGAGCAGTTCTTC	CASSLVSRDNEQFF
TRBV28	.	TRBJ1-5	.	TGTGCCAGCAGTGACGCAAATCAGCCCCAGCATTTT	CASSDANQPQHF
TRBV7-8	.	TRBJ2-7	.	TGTGCCAGCAGACCAGTTTTAGAGTACGAGCAGTACTTC	CASRPVLEYEQYF
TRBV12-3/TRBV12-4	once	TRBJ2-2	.	TGTGCCAGCCACCTGGAGGGTCCCGGGGAGCTGTTTTTT	CASHLEGPGELFF
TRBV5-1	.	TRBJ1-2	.	TGCGCCAGCAGCTTGAGTGGGAAATGGGAAAATGGCTACACCTTC	CASSLSGKWENGYTF
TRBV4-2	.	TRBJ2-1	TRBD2	TGTGCCAGCAGCCAAGACCGAGGGACTAGCGGTTACAATGGGCAGTTCTTC	CASSQDRGTSGYNGQFF
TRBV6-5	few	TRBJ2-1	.	TGTGCCAGCAGTCGCGATCAGGGACCTGGCGAGCAGTTCTTC	CASSRDQGPGEQFF
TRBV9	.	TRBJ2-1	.	TGTGCCAGCAGCCCAACGGGAACCTACGAGCAGTTCTTC	CASSPTGTYEQFF
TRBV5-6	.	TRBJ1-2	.	TGTGCCAGCAGCCCCGGGACTCTTGGCTACACCTTC	CASSPGTLGYTF
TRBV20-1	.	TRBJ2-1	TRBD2	TGCAGTGCTAGCGGGCTAGCGGCCTCCCGGGATGAGCAGTTCTTC	CSASGLAASRDEQFF
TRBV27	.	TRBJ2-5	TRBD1	TGTGCCAGCAGCTTCTGGGACAGCGGCGGAGAGACCCAGTACTTC	CASSFWDSGGETQYF
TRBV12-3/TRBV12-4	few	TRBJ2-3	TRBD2	TGTGCCAGCAGTTTCCAAGCCGGACTAGCGACAGATACGCAGTATTTT	CASSFQAGLATDTQYF